The following is a T cell receptor (beta chain) sequence with its context. No antigen is known for it. No base quality information exists; no much larger clone differs at one position. The entry originates in a study of T cell responses to AZD1222 COVID-19 vaccine (dated by TCRdb to the early 2020s). As for the study more broadly: AZD1222 recipients whose second dose came at about 4 weeks and those whose second dose came at about 12 weeks were combined into one group, since spike-specific TCR depth and breadth did not differ between the two schedules. A total of approximately 240 trial participants underwent TCR sequencing, of whom around 200 received two doses of AZD1222 and 26 received two doses of the MenACWY control vaccine. Trial participants were enrolled by age into subgroups of 18-55, 56-69 and 70-plus years, and around 140, 26 and 57 TCR-sequenced participants, respectively, were included in these subgroups. Study-level results and caveats: Most participants were white British and females outnumbered males, and the authors suggested that clonal diversity may have been underestimated. The 56-69-year group was small, and its depth increase did not reach significance, likely because of low power. A significant rise in spike-specific TCR breadth and depth was observed after two AZD1222 doses relative to day 0 and relative to MenACWY recipients. Reportedly, almost half of the unique spike-specific TCRs recognized epitopes lying outside the regions that are mutated in the B.1.351 and B.1.1.7 variants. Vaccine-associated CD4 TCRs spanned the whole spike protein, with dominant responses in regions 160-218 and 743-854. Because no day 14 peak-response samples were available, the repertoires could be characterized only after the peak T cell response. Conclusions about previously exposed vaccinees were limited because only six AZD1222 recipients were SARS-CoV-2 seropositive at baseline.

This specimen's time point label, per the study, means: baseline before first vaccination. Vaccinee samples came from UK trials COV001 and COV002, including a single-blind randomized controlled phase 2/3 trial of AZD1222 (ChAdOx1 nCoV-19) in healthy adults. Trial participant PBMC samples were collected at day 0 and day 28 after the second dose for TCRbeta chain sequencing. The CDR3 regions of human TCRbeta chains were subjected to immunosequencing. The authors' pipeline ran thus. TCRs in the repertoires were compared against a reference library of SARS-CoV-2-specific TCRs that had been generated with the MIRA antigen-specificity platform. Breadth was defined as the fraction of unique TCRs that were SARS-CoV-2-associated, and depth was defined as the fraction of total T cells that were SARS-CoV-2-associated. Each spike-specific TCR was assigned to its reactive spike region and to a CD4 or CD8 class using the MIRA data. Log10-transformed breadth and depth values were compared by one-way ANOVA with Sidak's multiple comparisons tests. TCRdb re-hosts the immuneACCESS table, in-frame sequences only. Its copies lack some clones; in the studies checked, an unresolved V gene accounts for under half of them, and the cause for the rest is not known. V and J calls and clone size are given by that table; D and trimming were obtained from the DNA. The sample profile shows around 130,000 clones; approximately 86% of them were found once. Together, the top ten hold around 12% of the sample.

The sequenced sample was peripheral blood, obtained on day 0 of AZD1222 vaccination. The clonotype originates from an adult in good health.

The CDR3 protein sequence reads: CASSPNRDSNYGYTF. The DNA is as follows: TGTGCCAGCTCACCCAACCGGGACAGCAACTATGGCTACACCTTC. The chain uses TRBV18 and TRBJ1-2, and TRBD1 aligns with 7 junction nucleotides. Taken from cysteine to phenylalanine, the CDR3 has 15 residues. CDR3 DNA is the only sequence kept; it has 45 bases, read in frame from the first base. Per the germline V gene, KGHSH is the CDR1 and LQKENI is the CDR2. Compared with germline, V lacks 3 bases and J lacks 2 bases; bases without a gene match: 6.